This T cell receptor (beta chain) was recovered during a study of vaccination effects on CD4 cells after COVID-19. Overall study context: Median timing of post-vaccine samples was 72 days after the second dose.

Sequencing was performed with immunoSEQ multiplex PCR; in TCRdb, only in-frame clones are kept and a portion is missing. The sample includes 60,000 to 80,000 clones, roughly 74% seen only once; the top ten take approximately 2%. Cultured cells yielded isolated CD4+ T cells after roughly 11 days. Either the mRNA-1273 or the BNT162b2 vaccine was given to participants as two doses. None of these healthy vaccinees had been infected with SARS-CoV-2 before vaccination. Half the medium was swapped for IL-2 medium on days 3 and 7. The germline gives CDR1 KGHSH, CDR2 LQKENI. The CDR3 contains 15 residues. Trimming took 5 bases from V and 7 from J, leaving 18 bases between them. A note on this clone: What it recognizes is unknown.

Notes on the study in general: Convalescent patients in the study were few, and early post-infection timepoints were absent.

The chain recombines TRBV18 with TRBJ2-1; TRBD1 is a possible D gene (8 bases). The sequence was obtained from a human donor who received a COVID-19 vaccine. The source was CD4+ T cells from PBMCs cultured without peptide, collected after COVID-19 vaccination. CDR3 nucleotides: TGTGCCAGCTCAATCCAGGGGGCGGGGGAGAATGAGCAGTTCTTC. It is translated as CASSIQGAGENEQFF. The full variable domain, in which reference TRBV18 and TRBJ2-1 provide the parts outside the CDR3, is NAGVMQNPRHLVRRRGQEARLRCSPMKGHSHVYWYRQLPEEGLKFMVYLQKENIIDESGMPKERFSAEFPKEGPSILRIQQVVRGDSAAYFCASSIQGAGENEQFFGPGTRLTVL.